These 3 T cell receptor beta chains came from one sample sequenced in a study of T cell clonality in common variable immunodeficiency. General study points: Fewer deletions and N-nucleotide insertions were reportedly seen in common variable immunodeficiency TCR beta sequences.

The protocol was immunoSEQ multiplex PCR, while the TCRdb copy is restricted to in-frame clones and leaves out a portion. The record shows just over 20,000 clones for this sample, with no singletons present. These TCRs are of unknown antigen specificity. Sequences were obtained from peripheral blood mononuclear cells. These TCRs come from a human donor with common variable immunodeficiency.

This clone was observed a few times. The read is 3 residues too short to cover the CDR3 end, so that end is filled in from the germline J gene. This chain connects TRBV29-1 to TRBJ2-1, with TRBD1 matching over 10 bases. V was clipped by 4 bases and J by 8 bases; unmatched bases: 11. Germline V gives CDR1 SQVTM, CDR2 ANQGSEA. This CDR3 is 15 amino acids long. The sequenced CDR3 bases are TGCAGCGTTGGGGGATCGGACAGGGGGAATCATGAG. Translation: CSVGGSDRGNHE. In full, the CDR3 reads CSVGGSDRGNHEQFF.

This clone was counted ten times or more. It is unclear where the CDR3 begins or ends on the DNA, so no DNA is shown, and the CDR3 is as TCRdb lists it. V gene TRBV6-2 or TRBV6-3 combines with J gene TRBJ1-1; the D segment call TRBD1 is taken from the table without a DNA check. The CDR3 has 15 residues if both end residues are counted. The germline V gene encodes CDR1 MNHEY and CDR2 SVGEGT. The CDR3 spells CASSSSDRLNTEAFF.

This clone was picked up many times. The read terminates 3 residues before the CDR3 end, so the remaining end is supplied by the germline J gene. The chain recombines TRBV30 with TRBJ2-1, with 13 bases fitting TRBD2. Germline V lookup: CDR1 GTSNPN, CDR2 SVGIG (reference sequence). Unmatched junction bases numbered 4, after V lost 2 bases and J lost 6 bases. This CDR3 region has 15 residues. Partial CDR3 DNA: TGTGCCTGGAGTCCGGGACTAGCGGGGCTCAATGAG. Its protein product is CAWSPGLAGLNE. The complete CDR3 sequence is CAWSPGLAGLNEQFF. The full variable domain, completed using reference TRBV30 and TRBJ2-1, is SQTIHQWPATLVQPVGSPLSLECTVEGTSNPNLYWYRQAAGRGLQLLFYSVGIGQISSEVPQNLSASRPQDRQFILSSKKLLLSDSGFYLCAWSPGLAGLNEQFFGPGTRLTVL.